This T cell receptor (beta chain) came from a study of OX40 agonist ivuxolimab in advanced cancers. Study-wide results and caveats: Expanded clones were, on average, more numerous among CD8+ T cells than CD4+. Researchers did not determine the expanded peripheral T cells' antigen specificity.

Produced via immunoSEQ multiplex PCR; TCRdb's table is partial and in-frame only. The repertoire holds almost 70,000 clones, with about 90% as singletons. Note on this clone: Its antigen is still unknown.

No patient had autoimmune disease or received systemic immunosuppression. Germline values: CDR1 LNHDA, CDR2 SQIVND (reference sequence). The CDR3 runs to 12 residues. Trimming left V 6 bases short and J 0 bases short, with 5 bases between. The chain is built from TRBV19 and TRBJ1-2; D unresolved. The TCR originated in an adult with an advanced solid tumor such as melanoma, head and neck, liver or kidney cancer. The starting material was CD4+ or CD8+ T cells sorted from blood, obtained in a trial of the OX40 agonist ivuxolimab. Here the CDR3 reads CASRPANYGYTF. The CDR3 DNA is TGTGCCAGTAGGCCGGCTAACTATGGCTACACCTTC. Combining the CDR3 with reference TRBV19 and TRBJ1-2 gives the whole variable domain DGGITQSPKYLFRKEGQNVTLSCEQNLNHDAMYWYRQDPGQGLRLIYYSQIVNDFQKGDIAEGYSVSREKKESFPLTVTSAQKNPTAFYLCASRPANYGYTFGSGTRLTVV.